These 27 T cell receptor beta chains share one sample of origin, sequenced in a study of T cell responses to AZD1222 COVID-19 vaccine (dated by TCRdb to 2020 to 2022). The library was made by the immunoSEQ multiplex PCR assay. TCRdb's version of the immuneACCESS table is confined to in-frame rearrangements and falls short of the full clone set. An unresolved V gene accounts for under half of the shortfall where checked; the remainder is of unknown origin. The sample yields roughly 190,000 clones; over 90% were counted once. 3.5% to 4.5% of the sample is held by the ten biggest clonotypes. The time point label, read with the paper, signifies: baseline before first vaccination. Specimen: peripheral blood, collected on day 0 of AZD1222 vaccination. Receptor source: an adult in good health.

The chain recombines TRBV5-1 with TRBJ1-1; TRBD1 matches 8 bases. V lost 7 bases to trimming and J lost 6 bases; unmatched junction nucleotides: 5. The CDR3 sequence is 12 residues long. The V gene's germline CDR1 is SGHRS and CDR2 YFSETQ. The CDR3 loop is CASGRQGPEAFF. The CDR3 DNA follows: TGCGCCAGCGGAAGACAGGGGCCTGAAGCTTTCTTT.

The CDR3 region has the DNA TGCGCCAGCAGTGAGTCACCCCGAACTGAAGCTTTCTTT. As protein: CASSESPRTEAFF. The V and J genes are TRBV10-1 and TRBJ1-1; D call uncertain. Trimming pared 0 bases from V and 5 bases from J, leaving 7 bases between. The CDR3 spans 13 residues. Germline V gene data show CDR1 as WNHNN and CDR2 as SYGVQD (reference sequence).

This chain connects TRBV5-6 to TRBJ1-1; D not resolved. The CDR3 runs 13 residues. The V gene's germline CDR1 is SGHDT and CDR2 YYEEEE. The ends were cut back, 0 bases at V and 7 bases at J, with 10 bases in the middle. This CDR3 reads CASSLGVVGEAFF. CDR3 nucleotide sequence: TGTGCCAGCAGCTTGGGGGTTGTAGGTGAAGCTTTCTTT.

CDR3 sequence: CASSMGNTEAFF. CDR3 DNA: TGCGCCAGCAGCATGGGGAACACTGAAGCTTTCTTT. The chain couples TRBV5-1 to TRBJ1-1; D gene ambiguous. Per the germline V gene, CDR1 is SGHRS and CDR2 is YFSETQ. The CDR3 has 12 amino acids. Deletions cut 4 bases from V and 1 base from J, with 5 bases between. The entire variable domain, with the rest obtained from reference TRBV5-1 and TRBJ1-1, is as follows: KAGVTQTPRYLIKTRGQQVTLSCSPISGHRSVSWYQQTPGQGLQFLFEYFSETQRNKGNFPGRFSGRQFSNSRSEMNVSTLELGDSALYLCASSMGNTEAFFGQGTRLTVV.

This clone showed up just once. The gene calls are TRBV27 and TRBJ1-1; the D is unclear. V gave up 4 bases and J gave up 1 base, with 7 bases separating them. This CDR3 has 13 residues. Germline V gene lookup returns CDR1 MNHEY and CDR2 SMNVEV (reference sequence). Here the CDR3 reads CASSSAKNTEAFF. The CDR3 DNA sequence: TGTGCCAGCAGTTCTGCCAAGAACACTGAAGCTTTCTTT.

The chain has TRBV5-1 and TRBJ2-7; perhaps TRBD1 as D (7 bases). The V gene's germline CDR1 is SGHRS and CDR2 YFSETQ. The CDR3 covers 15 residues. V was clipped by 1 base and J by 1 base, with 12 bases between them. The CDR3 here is CASSLQGGRSYEQYF. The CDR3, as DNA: TGCGCCAGCAGCTTGCAGGGGGGAAGGTCCTACGAGCAGTACTTC.

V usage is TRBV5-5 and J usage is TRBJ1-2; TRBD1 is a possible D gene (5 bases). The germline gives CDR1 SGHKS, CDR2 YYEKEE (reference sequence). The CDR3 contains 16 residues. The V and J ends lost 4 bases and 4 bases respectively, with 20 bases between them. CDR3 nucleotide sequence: TGTGCCAGCAGCCCCCGGGGGGAGGCTACCGGCTATGGCTACACCTTC. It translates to CASSPRGEATGYGYTF.

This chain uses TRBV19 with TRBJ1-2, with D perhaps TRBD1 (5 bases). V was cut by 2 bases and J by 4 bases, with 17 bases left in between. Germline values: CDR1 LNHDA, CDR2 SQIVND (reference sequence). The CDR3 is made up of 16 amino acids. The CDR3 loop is CASSIRGAKGSYGYTF. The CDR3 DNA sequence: TGTGCCAGTAGTATAAGAGGGGCCAAGGGGTCCTATGGCTACACCTTC.

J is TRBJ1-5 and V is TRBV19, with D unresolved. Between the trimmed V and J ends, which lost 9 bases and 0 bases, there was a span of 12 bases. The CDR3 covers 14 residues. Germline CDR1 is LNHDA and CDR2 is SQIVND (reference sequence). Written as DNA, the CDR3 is TGTGCCAGCGCCGGAGGATATAGCAATCAGCCCCAGCATTTT. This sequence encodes CASAGGYSNQPQHF.

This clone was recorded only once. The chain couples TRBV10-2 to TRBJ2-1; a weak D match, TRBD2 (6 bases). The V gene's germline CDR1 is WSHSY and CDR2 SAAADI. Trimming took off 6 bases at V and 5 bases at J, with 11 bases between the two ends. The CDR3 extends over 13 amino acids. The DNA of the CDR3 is TGCGCCAGCAGGGGCGGGACTGACAATGAGCAGTTCTTC. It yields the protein CASRGGTDNEQFF.

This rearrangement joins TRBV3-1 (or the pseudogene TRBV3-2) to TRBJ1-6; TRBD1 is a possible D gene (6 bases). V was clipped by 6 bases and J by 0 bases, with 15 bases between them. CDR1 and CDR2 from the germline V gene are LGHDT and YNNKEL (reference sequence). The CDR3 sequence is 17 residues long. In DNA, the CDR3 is TGTGCCAGCAGTCCTCGGGGGGGCGGCTCCTATAATTCACCCCTCCACTTT. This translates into CASSPRGGGSYNSPLHF.

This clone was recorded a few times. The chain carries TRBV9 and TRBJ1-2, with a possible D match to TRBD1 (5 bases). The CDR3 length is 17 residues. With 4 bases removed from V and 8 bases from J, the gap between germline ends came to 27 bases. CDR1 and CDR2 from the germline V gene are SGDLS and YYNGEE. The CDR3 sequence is CASSLGGAPGRGYGYTF. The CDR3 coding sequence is TGTGCCAGCAGCCTGGGTGGGGCGCCAGGGCGCGGGTACGGCTACACCTTC.

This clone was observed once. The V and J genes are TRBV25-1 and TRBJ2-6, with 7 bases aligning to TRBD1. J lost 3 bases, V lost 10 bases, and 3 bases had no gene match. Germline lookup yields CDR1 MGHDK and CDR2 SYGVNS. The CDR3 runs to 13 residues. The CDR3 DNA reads TGTGCCACCAGGGGGAGTGGGGCCAACGTCCTGACTTTC. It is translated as CATRGSGANVLTF. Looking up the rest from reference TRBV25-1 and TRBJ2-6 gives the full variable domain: EADIYQTPRYLVIGTGKKITLECSQTMGHDKMYWYQQDPGMELHLIHYSYGVNSTEKGDLSSESTVSRIRTEHFPLTLESARPSHTSQYLCATRGSGANVLTFGAGSRLTVL.

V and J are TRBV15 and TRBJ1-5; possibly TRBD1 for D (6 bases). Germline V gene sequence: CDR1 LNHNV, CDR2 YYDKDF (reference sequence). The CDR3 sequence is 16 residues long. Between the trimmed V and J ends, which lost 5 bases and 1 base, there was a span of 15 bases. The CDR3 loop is CATSGPGTLSNQPQHF. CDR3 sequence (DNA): TGTGCCACCAGCGGCCCCGGGACACTCAGCAATCAGCCCCAGCATTTT.

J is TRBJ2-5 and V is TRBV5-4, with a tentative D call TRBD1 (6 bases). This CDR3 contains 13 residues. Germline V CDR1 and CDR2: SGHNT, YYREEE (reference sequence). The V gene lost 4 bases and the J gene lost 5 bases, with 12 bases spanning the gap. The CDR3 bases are TGTGCCAGCAGCGTATTCCAGGGGGAGACCCAGTACTTC. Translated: CASSVFQGETQYF.

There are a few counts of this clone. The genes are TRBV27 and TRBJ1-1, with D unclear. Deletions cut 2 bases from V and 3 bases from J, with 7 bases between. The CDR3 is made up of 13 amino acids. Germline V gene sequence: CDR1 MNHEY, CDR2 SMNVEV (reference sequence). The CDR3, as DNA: TGTGCCAGCAGTTTAGATCGGGACACTGAAGCTTTCTTT. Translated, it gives CASSLDRDTEAFF.

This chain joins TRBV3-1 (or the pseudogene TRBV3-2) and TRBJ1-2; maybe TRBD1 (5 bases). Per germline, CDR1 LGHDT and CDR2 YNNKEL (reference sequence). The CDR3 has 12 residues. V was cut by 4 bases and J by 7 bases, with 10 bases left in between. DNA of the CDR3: TGTGCCAGCAGCCTTCGTCAGGGTGGCTACACCTTC. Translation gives CASSLRQGGYTF.

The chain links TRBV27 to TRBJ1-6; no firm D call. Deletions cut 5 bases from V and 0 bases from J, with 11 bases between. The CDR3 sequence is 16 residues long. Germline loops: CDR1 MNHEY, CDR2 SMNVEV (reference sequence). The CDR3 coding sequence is TGTGCCAGCAGTCCCGGTTCGAACTCCTATAATTCACCCCTCCACTTT. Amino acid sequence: CASSPGSNSYNSPLHF.

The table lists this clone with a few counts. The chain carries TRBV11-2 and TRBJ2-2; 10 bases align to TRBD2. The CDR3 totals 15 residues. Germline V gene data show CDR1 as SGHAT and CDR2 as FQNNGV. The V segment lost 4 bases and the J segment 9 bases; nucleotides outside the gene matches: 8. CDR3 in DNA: TGTGCCAGCAGCTCCCCTAGCGGGAGAATTTGGGAGCTGTTTTTT. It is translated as CASSSPSGRIWELFF.

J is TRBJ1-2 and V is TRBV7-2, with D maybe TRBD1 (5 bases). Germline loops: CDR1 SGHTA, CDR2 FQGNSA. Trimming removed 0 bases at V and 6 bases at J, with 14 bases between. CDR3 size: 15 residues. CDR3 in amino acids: CASSLAQAQWNGYTF. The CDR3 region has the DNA TGTGCCAGCAGCTTAGCACAGGCGCAATGGAATGGCTACACCTTC.

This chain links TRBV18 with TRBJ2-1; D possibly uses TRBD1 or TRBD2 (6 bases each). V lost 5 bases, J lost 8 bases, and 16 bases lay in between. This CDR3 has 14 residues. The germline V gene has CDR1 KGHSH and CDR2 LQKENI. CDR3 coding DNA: TGTGCCAGCTCAGTGGCACAGGGAGGCGATGAGCAGTTCTTC. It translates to CASSVAQGGDEQFF.

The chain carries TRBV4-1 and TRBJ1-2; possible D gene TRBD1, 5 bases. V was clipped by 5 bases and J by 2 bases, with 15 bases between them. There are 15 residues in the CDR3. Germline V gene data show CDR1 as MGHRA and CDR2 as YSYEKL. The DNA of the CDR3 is TGCGCCAGCAGCGCCCCGGGCAGGGCAAACTATGGCTACACCTTC. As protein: CASSAPGRANYGYTF.

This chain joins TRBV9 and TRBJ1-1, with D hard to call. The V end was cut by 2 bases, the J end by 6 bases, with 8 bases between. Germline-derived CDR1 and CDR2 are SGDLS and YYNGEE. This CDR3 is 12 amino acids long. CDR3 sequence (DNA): TGTGCCAGCAGCGTGGGAGGGTCTGAAGCTTTCTTT. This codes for CASSVGGSEAFF.

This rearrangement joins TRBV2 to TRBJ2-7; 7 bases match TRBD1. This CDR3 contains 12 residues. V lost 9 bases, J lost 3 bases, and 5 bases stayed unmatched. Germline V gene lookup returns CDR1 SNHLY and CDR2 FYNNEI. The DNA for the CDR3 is TGTGCCAGTGGGGGACAGTTCTACGAGCAGTACTTC. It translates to CASGGQFYEQYF.

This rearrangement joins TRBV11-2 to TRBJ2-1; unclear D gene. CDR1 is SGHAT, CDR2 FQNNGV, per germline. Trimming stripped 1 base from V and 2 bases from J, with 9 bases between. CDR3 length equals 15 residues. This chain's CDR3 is CASSLVRSPYNEQFF. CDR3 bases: TGTGCCAGCAGCTTAGTTCGGAGCCCCTACAATGAGCAGTTCTTC.

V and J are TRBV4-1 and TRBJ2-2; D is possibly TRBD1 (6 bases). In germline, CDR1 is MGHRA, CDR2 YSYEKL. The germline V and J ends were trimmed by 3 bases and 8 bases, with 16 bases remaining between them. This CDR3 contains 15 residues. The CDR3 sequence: CASSQQLQGSGELFF. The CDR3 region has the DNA TGCGCCAGCAGCCAGCAATTACAGGGTTCGGGGGAGCTGTTTTTT.

CDR3 sequence reads: CASSLRPGTSGNEQYF. CDR3 DNA sequence: TGTGCCAGCAGCTTACGCCCCGGGACTAGCGGGAACGAGCAGTACTTC. This rearrangement joins TRBV7-2 to TRBJ2-7, with TRBD2 matching 13 bases. V lost 2 bases and J lost 5; bases outside the gene matches: 6. Per the germline V gene, CDR1 is SGHTA and CDR2 is FQGNSA. This CDR3 has 16 amino acids. Together with reference TRBV7-2 and TRBJ2-7, the CDR3 gives the full variable domain: GAGVSQSPSNKVTEKGKDVELRCDPISGHTALYWYRQSLGQGLEFLIYFQGNSAPDKSGLPSDRFSAERTGGSVSTLTIQRTQQEDSAVYLCASSLRPGTSGNEQYFGPGTRLTVT.